The 23 T cell receptor beta chains in this list originate from one sample, sequenced in a study of CD8+ T cells in alopecia areata. Treatment here: oral pan-JAK inhibitor, 5-10 mg twice daily. RNA extraction was followed by reverse transcription into cDNA, which acted as the sequencing template. Clones were read by immunoSEQ multiplex PCR, and TCRdb kept only the in-frame ones, dropping some. The data contain some 240,000 clones, about 58% of them singletons. The sample was CD4+ T cells sorted from blood, taken at week 4, from a patient treated with tofacitinib. Receptors originate from a human donor with alopecia areata.

J is TRBJ1-4 and V is TRBV29-1; D is possibly TRBD1 (6 bases). In germline, CDR1 is SQVTM, CDR2 ANQGSEA. The length of the CDR3 is 14 residues. V was trimmed by 3 bases and J by 7 bases, leaving 15 bases between them. CDR3 nucleotides: TGCAGCGTTGATGTGGGGGGCCTTGGTGAAAAACTGTTTTTT. Translated, it gives CSVDVGGLGEKLFF.

This clone was counted only a few times. V usage is TRBV29-1 and J usage is TRBJ2-3; TRBD1 aligns across 8 bases. This CDR3 region has 13 residues. V gave up 7 bases and J gave up 0 bases; unmatched junction bases: 3. In germline, CDR1 is SQVTM, CDR2 ANQGSEA. CDR3 nucleotide sequence: TGCAGCGCAAGACAGGGGAGCACAGATACGCAGTATTTT. The encoded protein is CSARQGSTDTQYF.

This clone appeared once. The chain combines TRBV5-6 with TRBJ2-1, with 8 bases aligning to TRBD2. The CDR3 contains 18 residues. V lost 4 bases and J lost 5; bases outside the gene matches: 17. Germline V lookup: CDR1 SGHDT, CDR2 YYEEEE. CDR3 sequence: CASSLMGLVPRPDNEQFF. The CDR3 coding sequence is TGTGCCAGCAGCCTCATGGGACTAGTCCCCCGACCCGACAATGAGCAGTTCTTC.

The chain combines TRBV10-3 with TRBJ1-1; D is unclear. The V and J ends lost 3 bases and 6 bases respectively, with 11 bases between them. The CDR3 is 13 amino acids. CDR1 ENHRY and CDR2 SYGVKD come from the germline V gene. This CDR3 reads CAISETLVSEAFF. The CDR3 DNA sequence: TGTGCCATCAGTGAAACCCTCGTCTCTGAAGCTTTCTTT.

The chain employs TRBV25-1 and TRBJ1-4; perhaps TRBD1 as D (6 bases). This CDR3 region has 14 residues. Germline loops: CDR1 MGHDK, CDR2 SYGVNS. V lost 3 bases to trimming and J lost 5 bases, with 10 bases between them. As DNA, the CDR3 is TGTGCCAGCAGTGAGGGGACATTGAATGAAAAACTGTTTTTT. Translation: CASSEGTLNEKLFF.

The genes are TRBV7-2 and TRBJ2-3, with D possibly matching TRBD2 (6 bases). V gave up 3 bases and J gave up 6 bases, with 16 bases separating them. The germline CDR1 and CDR2 sequences are SGHTA and FQGNSA. There are 15 residues in the CDR3. The CDR3, as DNA: TGTGCCAGCAGCTTTACTAGCCCTAGGCAGGATACGCAGTATTTT. Translating gives CASSFTSPRQDTQYF.

A few counts support this clone. The CDR3 DNA sequence: TGTGCCAGTAGTCTAAATCCGACAGGTCTGGGCACAGATACGCAGTATTTT. Encoded protein: CASSLNPTGLGTDTQYF. J is TRBJ2-3 and V is TRBV19, with a tentative D call TRBD1 (6 bases). The germline gives CDR1 LNHDA, CDR2 SQIVND (reference sequence). The CDR3 is 17 amino acids. V lost 5 bases and J 1 base, leaving 19 bases between the germline ends.

The J gene is TRBJ2-5, the V gene TRBV25-1; D might be TRBD2 (5 bases). The CDR3 runs to 17 residues. The V gene lost 1 base and the J gene lost 6 bases, with 21 bases spanning the gap. From germline, CDR1 is MGHDK and CDR2 SYGVNS. The CDR3 spells CASSESSRGPGKKTQYF. In DNA, the CDR3 is TGTGCCAGCAGTGAATCCTCCAGAGGGCCAGGCAAAAAGACCCAGTACTTC.

The chain is built from TRBV5-1 and TRBJ2-7, with 8 bases matching TRBD2. Germline V gene lookup returns CDR1 SGHRS and CDR2 YFSETQ. V trimming: 3 bases; J trimming: 0 bases; junction bases outside the gene matches: 2. The length of the CDR3 is 14 residues. CDR3 nucleotides: TGCGCCAGCAGCTGGAGCGGGAGCTCCTACGAGCAGTACTTC. This translates into CASSWSGSSYEQYF.

In its sample, this clone was seen a few times. The chain couples TRBV7-9 to TRBJ2-3; 7 bases map to TRBD2. The CDR3 contains 14 residues. The V gene end was trimmed by 2 bases and the J gene end by 6 bases; junction bases not matched to a gene: 5. CDR1 is SEHNR and CDR2 is FQNEAQ in the germline V gene (reference sequence). The DNA for the CDR3 is TGTGCCAGCAGCTTATCCTCCGGGAGGGATACGCAGTATTTT. Encoded protein: CASSLSSGRDTQYF.

This clone has only a few counts. The gene calls are TRBV7-7 and TRBJ2-5; D is ambiguous. The CDR3 loop spans 15 amino acids. Between the trimmed V and J ends, which lost 2 bases and 2 bases, there was a span of 12 bases. Germline V gives CDR1 SSHAT, CDR2 FNYEAQ (reference sequence). Written as DNA, the CDR3 is TGTGCCAGCAGCTTAAACCCCAGTGGACAAGAGACCCAGTACTTC. Amino acids: CASSLNPSGQETQYF.

V and J are TRBV19 and TRBJ1-2, with 10 nucleotides matching TRBD1. Per the germline V gene, CDR1 is LNHDA and CDR2 is SQIVND (reference sequence). The junction had 3 bases not matched to a gene; V was cut back by 11 bases and J by 6 bases. CDR3 length: 11 amino acids. Here the CDR3 reads CAGGQGNGYTF. The CDR3 DNA follows: TGTGCCGGGGGACAGGGGAATGGCTACACCTTC.

The gene calls are TRBV30 and TRBJ1-2; TRBD1 agrees at 7 bases. The CDR3 contains 13 residues. V lost 1 base, J lost 6 bases, and 5 bases stayed unmatched. From germline, CDR1 is GTSNPN and CDR2 SVGIG (reference sequence). The CDR3 here is CAWSAGQSDGYTF. CDR3 nucleotides: TGTGCCTGGAGTGCGGGACAGTCTGATGGCTACACCTTC.

The genes are TRBV15 and TRBJ2-3, with D unresolved. Germline values: CDR1 LNHNV, CDR2 YYDKDF (reference sequence). The CDR3 length is 16 residues. V shed 2 bases and J shed 5 bases, with 17 bases lying between them. The CDR3 loop reads CATSRFSAPMGDTQYF. The CDR3 DNA follows: TGTGCCACCAGCAGATTCTCGGCGCCGATGGGAGATACGCAGTATTTT.

The V call is TRBV30, the J call TRBJ1-2; unclear D gene. Trimming stripped 7 bases from V and 4 bases from J, with 16 bases between. The CDR3 runs 13 residues. The V gene's germline CDR1 is GTSNPN and CDR2 SVGIG (reference sequence). CDR3 bases: TGTGCCTCTAGGGTACAGATCGGCTATGGCTACACCTTC. It translates to CASRVQIGYGYTF.

In this sample, this clone turned up a few times. V and J are TRBV5-1 and TRBJ2-5; no firm D call. The CDR3 consists of 13 residues. Trimming took off 3 bases at V and 1 base at J, with 7 bases between the two ends. Germline V gives CDR1 SGHRS, CDR2 YFSETQ. This CDR3 is CASSSYPQETQYF. Here the CDR3 DNA reads TGCGCCAGCAGCTCTTACCCCCAAGAGACCCAGTACTTC. Supplemented by reference TRBV5-1 and TRBJ2-5, the full variable domain reads KAGVTQTPRYLIKTRGQQVTLSCSPISGHRSVSWYQQTPGQGLQFLFEYFSETQRNKGNFPGRFSGRQFSNSRSEMNVSTLELGDSALYLCASSSYPQETQYFGPGTRLLVL.

The chain combines TRBV5-6 with TRBJ2-2; TRBD1 is a possible D gene (5 bases). Germline V gene lookup returns CDR1 SGHDT and CDR2 YYEEEE. V was clipped by 3 bases and J by 4 bases, with 10 bases between them. This CDR3 is 14 amino acids long. The CDR3 region has the DNA TGTGCCAGCAGCTGGGATCAGGGCACCGGGGAGCTGTTTTTT. Amino acid sequence: CASSWDQGTGELFF. Supplemented by reference TRBV5-6 and TRBJ2-2, the full variable domain reads DAGVTQSPTHLIKTRGQQVTLRCSPKSGHDTVSWYQQALGQGPQFIFQYYEEEERQRGNFPDRFSGHQFPNYSSELNVNALLLGDSALYLCASSWDQGTGELFFGEGSRLTVL.

This sequence joins TRBV29-1 and TRBJ2-7; 8 positions match TRBD1. Germline CDR1 and CDR2: SQVTM and ANQGSEA. The CDR3 runs to 17 residues. V was clipped by 2 bases and J by 4 bases; unmatched bases: 16. CDR3 region: CSVERQDREVRLYEQYF. The CDR3 nucleotides read TGCAGCGTTGAACGGCAGGACAGGGAGGTTCGTTTGTACGAGCAGTACTTC.

This chain links TRBV30 with TRBJ1-4; D unresolved. The CDR3 totals 12 residues. Trimming removed 7 bases at V and 4 bases at J, with 10 bases between. From germline, CDR1 is GTSNPN and CDR2 SVGIG (reference sequence). This CDR3 is CASRQLNEKLFF. The CDR3, as DNA: TGTGCCTCCCGCCAGCTTAATGAAAAACTGTTTTTT.

The chain couples TRBV29-1 to TRBJ2-1; unclear D gene. The CDR3 extends over 10 amino acids. V lost 5 bases and J 9 bases, leaving 8 bases between the germline ends. Germline CDR1 is SQVTM and CDR2 is ANQGSEA. This CDR3 is CSVLGTEQFF. In DNA, the CDR3 is TGCAGCGTTCTGGGTACTGAGCAGTTCTTC.

This clone was found once. V gene TRBV6-5 combines with J gene TRBJ1-2; no clear D gene. CDR1 is MNHEY, CDR2 SVGAGI, per germline. Trimming pared 7 bases from V and 11 bases from J, leaving 14 bases between. The CDR3 extends over 11 amino acids. CDR3 sequence reads: CASTQGRAYTF. The CDR3 nucleotides read TGTGCCAGCACACAAGGAAGAGCATACACCTTC.

The chain carries TRBV18 and TRBJ1-2; 8 positions match TRBD1. This CDR3 has 15 residues. V shed 0 bases and J 8 bases; nucleotides not matched to a gene: 8. The germline V gene encodes CDR1 KGHSH and CDR2 LQKENI. In DNA form, the CDR3 reads TGTGCCAGCTCACCACCTTCGACAGGGGCGGAGGGCTACACCTTC. It specifies CASSPPSTGAEGYTF.

V gene TRBV10-1 combines with J gene TRBJ2-5; a weak D match, TRBD2 (5 bases). V lost 6 bases to trimming and J lost 5 bases, with 16 bases between them. Germline V gene data show CDR1 as WNHNN and CDR2 as SYGVQD (reference sequence). This CDR3 region has 14 residues. CDR3 protein: CASRRPRGFETQYF. The DNA of the CDR3 is TGCGCCAGCAGGAGACCTCGGGGTTTCGAGACCCAGTACTTC.